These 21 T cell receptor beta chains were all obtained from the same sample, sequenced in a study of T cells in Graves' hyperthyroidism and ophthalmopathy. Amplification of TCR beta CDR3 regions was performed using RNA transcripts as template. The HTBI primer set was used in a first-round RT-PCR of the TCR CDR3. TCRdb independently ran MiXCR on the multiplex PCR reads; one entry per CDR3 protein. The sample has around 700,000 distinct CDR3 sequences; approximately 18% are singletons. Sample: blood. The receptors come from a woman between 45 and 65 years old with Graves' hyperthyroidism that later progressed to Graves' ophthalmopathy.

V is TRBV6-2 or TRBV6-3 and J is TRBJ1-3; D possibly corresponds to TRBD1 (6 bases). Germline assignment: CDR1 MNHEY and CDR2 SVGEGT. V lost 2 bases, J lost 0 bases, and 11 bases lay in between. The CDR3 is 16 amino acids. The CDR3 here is CASSYLGQSSGNTIYF. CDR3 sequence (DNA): TGTGCCAGCAGTTACCTTGGACAGAGCTCTGGAAACACCATATATTTT.

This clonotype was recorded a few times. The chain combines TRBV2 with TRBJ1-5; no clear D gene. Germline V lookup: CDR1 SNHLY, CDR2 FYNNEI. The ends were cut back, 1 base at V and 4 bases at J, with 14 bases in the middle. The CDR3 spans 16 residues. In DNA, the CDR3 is TGTGCCAGCAGTGAAGGGACGCGGGAACAAAATCAGCCCCAGCATTTT. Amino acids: CASSEGTREQNQPQHF.

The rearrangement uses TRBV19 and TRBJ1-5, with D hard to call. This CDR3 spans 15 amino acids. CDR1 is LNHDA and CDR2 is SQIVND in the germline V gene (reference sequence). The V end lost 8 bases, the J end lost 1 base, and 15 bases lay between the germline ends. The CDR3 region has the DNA TGTGCCAGTCTCGAGGGTGTAGGGAGCAATCAGCCCCAGCATTTT. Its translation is CASLEGVGSNQPQHF. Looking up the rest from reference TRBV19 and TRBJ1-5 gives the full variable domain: DGGITQSPKYLFRKEGQNVTLSCEQNLNHDAMYWYRQDPGQGLRLIYYSQIVNDFQKGDIAEGYSVSREKKESFPLTVTSAQKNPTAFYLCASLEGVGSNQPQHFGDGTRLSIL.

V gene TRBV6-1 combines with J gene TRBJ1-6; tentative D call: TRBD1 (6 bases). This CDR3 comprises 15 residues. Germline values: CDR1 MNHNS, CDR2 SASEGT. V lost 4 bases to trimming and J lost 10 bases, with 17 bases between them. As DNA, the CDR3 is TGTGCCAGCAGTGGGGTCCGGGGGGCCGGATCACCCCTCCACTTT. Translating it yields CASSGVRGAGSPLHF.

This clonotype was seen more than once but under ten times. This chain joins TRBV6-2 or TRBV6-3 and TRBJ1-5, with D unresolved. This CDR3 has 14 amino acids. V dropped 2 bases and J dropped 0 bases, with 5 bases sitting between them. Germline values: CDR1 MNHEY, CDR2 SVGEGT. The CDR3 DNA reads TGTGCCAGCAGTTACGACCATAGCAATCAGCCCCAGCATTTT. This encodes CASSYDHSNQPQHF.

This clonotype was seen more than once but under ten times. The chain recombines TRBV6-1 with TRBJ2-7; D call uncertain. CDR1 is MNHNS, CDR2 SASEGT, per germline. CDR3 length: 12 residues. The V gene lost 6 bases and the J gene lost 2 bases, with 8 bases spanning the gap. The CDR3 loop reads CASRRDTYEQYF. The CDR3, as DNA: TGTGCCAGCAGACGAGACACCTACGAGCAGTACTTC.

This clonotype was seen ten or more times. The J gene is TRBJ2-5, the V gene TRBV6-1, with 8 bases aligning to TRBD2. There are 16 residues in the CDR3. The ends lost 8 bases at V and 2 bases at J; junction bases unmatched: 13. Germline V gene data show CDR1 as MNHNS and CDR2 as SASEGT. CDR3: CASPGLGAGRQETQYF. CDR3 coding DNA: TGTGCCAGCCCGGGACTAGGAGCTGGTAGACAAGAGACCCAGTACTTC.

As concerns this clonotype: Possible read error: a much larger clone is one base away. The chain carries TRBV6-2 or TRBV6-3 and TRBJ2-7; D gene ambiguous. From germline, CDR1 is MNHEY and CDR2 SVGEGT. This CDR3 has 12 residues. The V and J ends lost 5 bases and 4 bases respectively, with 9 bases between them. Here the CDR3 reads CASSTRVYEQYF. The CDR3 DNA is TGTGCCAGCAGTACTCGGGTTTACGAGCAGTACTTC.

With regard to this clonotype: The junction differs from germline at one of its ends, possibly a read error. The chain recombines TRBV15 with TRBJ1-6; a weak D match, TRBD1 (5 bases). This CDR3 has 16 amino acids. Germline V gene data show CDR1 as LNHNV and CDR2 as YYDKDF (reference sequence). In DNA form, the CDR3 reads TGTGCGACCAGCAGACGAAGGGGAATGGGTAATTCACCCCTCCACTTT. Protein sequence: CATSRRRGMGNSPLHF.

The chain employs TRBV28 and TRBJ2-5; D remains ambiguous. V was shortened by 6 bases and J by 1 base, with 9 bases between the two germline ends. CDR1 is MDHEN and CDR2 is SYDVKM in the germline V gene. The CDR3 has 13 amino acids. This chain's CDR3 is CASRTPPQETQYF. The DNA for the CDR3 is TGTGCCAGCAGGACCCCTCCCCAAGAGACCCAGTACTTC.

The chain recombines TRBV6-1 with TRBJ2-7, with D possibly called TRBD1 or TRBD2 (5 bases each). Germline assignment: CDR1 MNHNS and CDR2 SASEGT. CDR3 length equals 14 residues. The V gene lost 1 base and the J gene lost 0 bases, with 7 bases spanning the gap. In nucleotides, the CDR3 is TGTGCCAGCAGTGAAGGGGGACGCTCCTACGAGCAGTACTTC. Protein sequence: CASSEGGRSYEQYF.

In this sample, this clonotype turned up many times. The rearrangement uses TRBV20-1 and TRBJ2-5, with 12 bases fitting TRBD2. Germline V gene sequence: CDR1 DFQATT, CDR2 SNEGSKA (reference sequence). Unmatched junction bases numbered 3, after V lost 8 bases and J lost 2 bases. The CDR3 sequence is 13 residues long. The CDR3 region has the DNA TGCAGTCTTGGACTAGCGGGGCAAGAGACCCAGTACTTC. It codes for CSLGLAGQETQYF.

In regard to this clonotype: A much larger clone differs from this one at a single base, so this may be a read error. CDR3 DNA: TGTGCCTGGAGTGCCGGGACAGAGATCTACAATGAGCAGTCCTTC. Translation gives CAWSAGTEIYNEQSF. V gene TRBV30 combines with J gene TRBJ2-1, with 7 bases lining up with TRBD1. The CDR3 loop spans 15 amino acids. The germline V gene has CDR1 GTSNPN and CDR2 SVGIG (reference sequence).

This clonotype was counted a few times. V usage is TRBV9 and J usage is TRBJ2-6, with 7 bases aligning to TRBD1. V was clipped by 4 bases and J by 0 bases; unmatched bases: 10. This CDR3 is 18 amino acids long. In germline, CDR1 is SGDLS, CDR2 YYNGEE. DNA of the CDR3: TGTGCCAGCAGCTTGAGGACAGGCCGGAGCTCTGGGGCCAACGTCCTGACTTTC. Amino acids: CASSLRTGRSSGANVLTF.

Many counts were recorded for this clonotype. The CDR3 protein is CASSFRRGVMNTEAFF. For the CDR3, the DNA is TGTGCCAGCAGCTTTCGACGTGGGGTTATGAACACTGAAGCTTTCTTT. The chain links TRBV11-2 to TRBJ1-1; D gene unclear. The V gene's germline CDR1 is SGHAT and CDR2 FQNNGV. The CDR3 is made up of 16 amino acids. Trimming removed 3 bases at V and 0 bases at J, with 14 bases between.

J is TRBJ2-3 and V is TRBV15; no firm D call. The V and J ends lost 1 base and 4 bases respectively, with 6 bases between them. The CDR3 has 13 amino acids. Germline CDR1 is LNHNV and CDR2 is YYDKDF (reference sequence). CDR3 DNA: TGTGCCACCAGCAGAGTACCTGCAGATACGCAGTATTTT. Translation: CATSRVPADTQYF.

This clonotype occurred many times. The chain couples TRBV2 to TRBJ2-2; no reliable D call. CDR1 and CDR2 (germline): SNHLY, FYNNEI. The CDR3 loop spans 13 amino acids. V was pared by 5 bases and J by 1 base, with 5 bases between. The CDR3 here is CASSNQNTGELFF. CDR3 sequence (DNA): TGTGCCAGCAGTAACCAGAACACCGGGGAGCTGTTTTTT.

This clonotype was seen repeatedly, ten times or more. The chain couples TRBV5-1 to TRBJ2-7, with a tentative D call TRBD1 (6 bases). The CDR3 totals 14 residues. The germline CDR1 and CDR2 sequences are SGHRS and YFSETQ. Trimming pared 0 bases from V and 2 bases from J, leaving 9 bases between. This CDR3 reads CASSLDGTPYEQYF. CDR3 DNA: TGCGCCAGCAGCTTGGACGGGACACCCTACGAGCAGTACTTC.

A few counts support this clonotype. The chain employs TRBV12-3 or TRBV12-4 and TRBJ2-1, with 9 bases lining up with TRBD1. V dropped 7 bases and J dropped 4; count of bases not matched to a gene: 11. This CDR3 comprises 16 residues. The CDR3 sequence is CASTKGTGNRYNEQFF. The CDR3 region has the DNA TGTGCCAGCACCAAGGGGACAGGGAATCGATACAATGAGCAGTTCTTC.

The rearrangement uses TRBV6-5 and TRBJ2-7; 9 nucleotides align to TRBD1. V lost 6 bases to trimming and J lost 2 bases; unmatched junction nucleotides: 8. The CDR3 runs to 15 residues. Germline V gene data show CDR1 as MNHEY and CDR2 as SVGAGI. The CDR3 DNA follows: TGTGCCAGCAGCCACCCCGGGACAGGGACCTACGAGCAGTACTTC. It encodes CASSHPGTGTYEQYF.

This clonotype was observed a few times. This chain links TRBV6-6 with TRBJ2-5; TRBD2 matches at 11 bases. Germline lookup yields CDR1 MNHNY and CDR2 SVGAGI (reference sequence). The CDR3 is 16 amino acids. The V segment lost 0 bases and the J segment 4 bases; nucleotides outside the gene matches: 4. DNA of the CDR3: TGTGCCAGCAGTTACTCGGCTAGCGGGGGGACAGAGACCCAGTACTTC. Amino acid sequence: CASSYSASGGTETQYF.